This is a list of T cell receptor beta chains from one sample in a study of cytomegalovirus exposure and HLA in healthy donors. Here immunoSEQ multiplex PCR was the method, and the copy in TCRdb shows in-frame clones only, minus some. The sample lists 200,000 to 300,000 clones, about 83% occurring once. The sample was PBMCs. The receptors originated from a woman between 35 and 50 years old in good health and CMV-seropositive. Both conserved end residues are trimmed from each CDR3. The order of the fields is V gene, J gene, CDR3 protein.

v_gene: TRBV7-9; j_gene: TRBJ2-1; CDR3aa: ASRMTSGSLPNEQF
v_gene: TRBV6-6; j_gene: TRBJ1-5; CDR3aa: ASSYGRRDGNQPQH
v_gene: TRBV6-1; j_gene: TRBJ2-1; CDR3aa: ASSYLNEQF
v_gene: TRBV11-2; j_gene: TRBJ1-3; CDR3aa: ASNGPGALGNTIY
v_gene: TRBV5-6; j_gene: TRBJ2-6; CDR3aa: ASSSGTGDSGANGLT
v_gene: TRBV18; j_gene: TRBJ1-1; CDR3aa: ASAQWSGGAEAF
v_gene: TRBV28; j_gene: TRBJ2-3; CDR3aa: ASSLGPLTDTQY
v_gene: TRBV7-3; j_gene: TRBJ1-2; CDR3aa: ASSLTGSGGPNGYT
v_gene: TRBV18; j_gene: TRBJ1-2; CDR3aa: ASSPEAGAVYGYT
v_gene: TRBV7-9; j_gene: TRBJ1-1; CDR3aa: ASSLPLGTARNTEAF
v_gene: TRBV6-1; j_gene: TRBJ2-1; CDR3aa: ASSALAGGAYNEQF
v_gene: TRBV18; j_gene: TRBJ2-7; CDR3aa: ASSPGQWNHEQY
v_gene: TRBV19; j_gene: TRBJ2-1; CDR3aa: ASSIDAARGNNEQF
v_gene: TRBV7-9; j_gene: TRBJ2-5; CDR3aa: ASSSGASGRGQY
v_gene: TRBV7-8; j_gene: TRBJ1-2; CDR3aa: ASSLARTGNYGYT
v_gene: TRBV19; j_gene: TRBJ1-1; CDR3aa: ASTHKGGDTEAF
v_gene: TRBV7-8; j_gene: TRBJ2-1; CDR3aa: ASSLERTSGRRWGEQF
v_gene: TRBV7-7; j_gene: TRBJ1-4; CDR3aa: ASSLRPGRNEKLF
v_gene: TRBV6-1; j_gene: TRBJ2-2; CDR3aa: ASRGTSNIAGELF
v_gene: TRBV7-8; j_gene: TRBJ2-1; CDR3aa: ASRGDGTSYNEQF
v_gene: TRBV2; j_gene: TRBJ1-1; CDR3aa: ASSEADRGTEAF
v_gene: TRBV28; j_gene: TRBJ2-7; CDR3aa: ASRREYEQY
v_gene: TRBV7-9; j_gene: TRBJ1-1; CDR3aa: ASSLNTEAF
v_gene: TRBV6-1; j_gene: TRBJ2-6; CDR3aa: ASSEASAGANVLT
v_gene: TRBV5-1; j_gene: TRBJ2-5; CDR3aa: ASSSQGGGRAKGETQY
v_gene: TRBV19; j_gene: TRBJ2-7; CDR3aa: ASRQAPDEQY
v_gene: TRBV5-8; j_gene: TRBJ2-2; CDR3aa: ASSLGLATGELF
v_gene: TRBV7-2; j_gene: TRBJ2-1; CDR3aa: ASSFSPGLAYNEQF
v_gene: TRBV11-2; j_gene: TRBJ1-2; CDR3aa: ASSPRQGSHYGYT
v_gene: TRBV6-5; j_gene: TRBJ2-2; CDR3aa: ASRPGLAGAGELF
v_gene: TRBV4-3; j_gene: TRBJ1-3; CDR3aa: ASSEGHPRLMGNTIY
v_gene: TRBV5-4; j_gene: TRBJ2-7; CDR3aa: ASSLSPGQGYEQY
v_gene: TRBV2; j_gene: TRBJ2-1; CDR3aa: ASSALVEFNEQF
v_gene: TRBV9; j_gene: TRBJ2-7; CDR3aa: ASSVGLADSYEQY
v_gene: TRBV6-5; j_gene: TRBJ1-3; CDR3aa: ASSSGQVSSGNTIY
v_gene: TRBV15; j_gene: TRBJ1-5; CDR3aa: ATSRDRAGNQPQH
v_gene: TRBV30; j_gene: TRBJ2-3; CDR3aa: AWGQGGNTDTQY
v_gene: TRBV7-6; j_gene: TRBJ1-3; CDR3aa: ASSLSALSSGNTIY
v_gene: TRBV27; j_gene: TRBJ2-2; CDR3aa: ASSSGTVTGELF
v_gene: TRBV30; j_gene: TRBJ2-3; CDR3aa: AWSASVMATDTQY
v_gene: TRBV28; j_gene: NA; CDR3aa: ASSSERRGHNEQY
v_gene: TRBV9; j_gene: TRBJ1-2; CDR3aa: ASSVVGSGGEGYT